Presented here are 30 T cell receptor beta chains from one specimen sequenced in a study of beta chain features in type 1 diabetes. As every portion of the isolated RNA was reverse transcribed, the sequencing read expressed TCRB transcripts. Sequencing was performed with immunoSEQ multiplex PCR; in TCRdb, only in-frame clones are kept and a portion is missing. The table lists 60,000 or so clones, roughly 60% of them singletons. Sequencing input: Tregs from blood. Source of these receptors: a woman aged 18-35 years in good health.

The chain employs TRBV19 and TRBJ2-4, with D unclear. The CDR3 loop spans 13 amino acids. Germline V gene sequence: CDR1 LNHDA, CDR2 SQIVND (reference sequence). The V end lost 3 bases, the J end lost 7 bases, and 10 bases lay between the germline ends. The CDR3 nucleotides are TGTGCCAGTAGTATTCGTGACACCAACATTCAGTACTTC. Protein product: CASSIRDTNIQYF.

This sequence joins TRBV9 and TRBJ2-7; 10 bases are a match to TRBD1. The V gene's germline CDR1 is SGDLS and CDR2 YYNGEE. This CDR3 has 14 residues. After removal of 0 bases from V and 9 bases from J, the junction contained 6 bases not matched to a gene. The CDR3 loop reads CASSVVGTGDVQYF. Written as DNA, the CDR3 is TGTGCCAGCAGCGTAGTTGGGACAGGGGACGTGCAGTACTTC.

The chain joins TRBV29-1 to TRBJ2-5; TRBD1 matches at 11 bases. Germline loops: CDR1 SQVTM, CDR2 ANQGSEA. The CDR3 has 12 amino acids. V gave up 7 bases and J gave up 4 bases; unmatched junction bases: 2. The CDR3 loop is CSGTGGGETQYF. As DNA, the CDR3 is TGCAGCGGGACAGGGGGCGGAGAGACCCAGTACTTC.

J is TRBJ2-1 and V is TRBV7-9, with 9 bases matching TRBD1. The CDR3 consists of 15 residues. CDR1 is SEHNR, CDR2 FQNEAQ, per germline (reference sequence). The V and J ends lost 2 bases and 9 bases, in that order; junction bases with no gene match: 8. The CDR3 bases are TGTGCCAGCAGCTTACTCGGGACAGGGTCGAGTGAGCAGTTCTTC. Amino acid sequence: CASSLLGTGSSEQFF.

This chain joins TRBV6-1 and TRBJ2-3, with no clear D. This CDR3 contains 15 residues. V was clipped by 3 bases and J by 4 bases, with 14 bases between them. Germline assignment: CDR1 MNHNS and CDR2 SASEGT. The DNA for the CDR3 is TGTGCCAGCAGTGACCCGATCGCCAGATCAGATACGCAGTATTTT. Translation gives CASSDPIARSDTQYF.

J is TRBJ2-5 and V is TRBV5-1; 11 bases are a match to TRBD1. Judging by the DNA end, TRBJ2-7 fits better; the J call may be wrong. CDR3 length equals 15 residues. Germline V CDR1 and CDR2: SGHRS, YFSETQ. The CDR3 spells CASSPTGTGGYEQYF. In nucleotides, the CDR3 is TGCGCCAGCAGTCCCACCGGGACAGGGGGATACGAGCAGTACTTC.

J is TRBJ2-7 and V is TRBV20-1; 11 bases align to TRBD2. V lost 6 bases, J lost 5 bases, and 0 bases stayed unmatched. Germline V gene data show CDR1 as DFQATT and CDR2 as SNEGSKA (reference sequence). This CDR3 has 11 residues. The chain's CDR3 is CSALAGDEQYF. The CDR3 region has the DNA TGCAGTGCACTAGCGGGAGACGAGCAGTACTTC.

This clone has only a few counts. The chain recombines TRBV6-1 with TRBJ2-1, with 8 bases identical to TRBD2. In germline, CDR1 is MNHNS, CDR2 SASEGT. Trimming at V came to 7 bases and at J to 5 bases, leaving 7 bases not matched to a gene. The CDR3 consists of 14 residues. The CDR3 DNA sequence: TGTGCCAGCAACTGGGCGGGGGGTGACAATGAGCAGTTCTTC. Translating it yields CASNWAGGDNEQFF.

CDR3 loop: CASSSSSTDTQYF. The CDR3 DNA follows: TGTGCCAGCAGCTCTTCTAGCACAGATACGCAGTATTTT. This chain connects TRBV7-2 to TRBJ2-3; D not certain. Germline CDR1 is SGHTA and CDR2 is FQGNSA. The CDR3 totals 13 residues. V was clipped by 4 bases and J by 0 bases, with 5 bases between them.

The chain has TRBV13 and TRBJ1-2, with 7 bases identical to TRBD1. The CDR3 has 15 amino acids. Germline CDR1 PRHDT, CDR2 FYEKMQ (reference sequence). V was clipped by 4 bases and J by 3 bases; unmatched bases: 8. DNA of the CDR3: TGTGCCAGCAGCTCGCCTAATACAGGGGACTATGGCTACACCTTC. It codes for CASSSPNTGDYGYTF. The full variable domain, rest sourced from reference TRBV13 and TRBJ1-2, is AAGVIQSPRHLIKEKRETATLKCYPIPRHDTVYWYQQGPGQDPQFLISFYEKMQSDKGSIPDRFSAQQFSDYHSELNMSSLELGDSALYFCASSSPNTGDYGYTFGSGTRLTVV.

This chain uses TRBV4-1 with TRBJ1-1; TRBD1 is a possible D gene (5 bases). The CDR3 spans 16 residues. The germline CDR1 and CDR2 sequences are MGHRA and YSYEKL. The V end lost 0 bases, the J end lost 4 bases, and 15 bases lay between the germline ends. CDR3 sequence reads: CASSQELGASGTEAFF. CDR3 DNA sequence: TGCGCCAGCAGCCAAGAGTTAGGGGCTTCTGGCACTGAAGCTTTCTTT.

The rearrangement uses TRBV7-2 and TRBJ1-5; no definite D call. This CDR3 contains 12 residues. Germline CDR1 and CDR2: SGHTA and FQGNSA. Deletions cut 1 base from V and 15 bases from J, with 13 bases between. In DNA form, the CDR3 reads TGTGCCAGCAGCTTAGAAGTCGGTCCCGCGCATTTT. Translating gives CASSLEVGPAHF.

This chain joins TRBV5-1 and TRBJ1-2, with D possibly matching TRBD1 (5 bases). V was trimmed by 0 bases and J by 7 bases, leaving 13 bases between them. Germline CDR1 SGHRS, CDR2 YFSETQ. The CDR3 length is 14 residues. CDR3 loop: CASSLAAGISGYTF. Written as DNA, the CDR3 is TGCGCCAGCAGCTTGGCAGCAGGGATAAGTGGCTACACCTTC.

The chain has TRBV23-1 and TRBJ1-6, with a tentative D call TRBD1 (6 bases). TRBV23-1 is recorded as an ORF, its role being uncertain. The CDR3 covers 17 residues. V lost 0 bases, J lost 7 bases, and 16 bases lay in between. The CDR3 DNA sequence: TGCGCCAGCAGTCAATCTCTTCGGACAGACCAAAATTCACCCCTCCACTTT. Its protein product is CASSQSLRTDQNSPLHF.

V usage is TRBV10-2 and J usage is TRBJ2-1; 7 nucleotides align to TRBD2. CDR3 length equals 14 residues. From germline, CDR1 is WSHSY and CDR2 SAAADI. V dropped 7 bases and J dropped 2; count of bases not matched to a gene: 5. The CDR3: CASTQSGTYNEQFF. The DNA of the CDR3 is TGCGCCAGCACCCAAAGCGGGACCTACAATGAGCAGTTCTTC.

The chain links TRBV2 to TRBJ1-5; perhaps TRBD1 as D (5 bases). This CDR3 has 12 residues. Germline-derived CDR1 and CDR2 are SNHLY and FYNNEI. The V end was cut by 5 bases, the J end by 6 bases, with 8 bases between. The CDR3 spells CASSSGVQPQHF. The CDR3 DNA is TGTGCCAGCAGTTCGGGGGTTCAGCCCCAGCATTTT.

V usage is TRBV7-9 and J usage is TRBJ1-1; 7 bases map to TRBD1. The trim removed 3 bases at V and 0 bases at J, leaving 13 bases unmatched. Germline assignment: CDR1 SEHNR and CDR2 FQNEAQ (reference sequence). This CDR3 has 18 residues. The CDR3 sequence: CASSLRPGTVFMNTEAFF. DNA for the CDR3: TGTGCCAGCAGCTTGCGGCCCGGGACAGTCTTCATGAACACTGAAGCTTTCTTT.

This clone turned up a few times. The chain links TRBV29-1 to TRBJ2-5; 11 nucleotides match TRBD1. The CDR3 is 16 residues long. From germline, CDR1 is SQVTM and CDR2 ANQGSEA. V gave up 5 bases and J gave up 0 bases; unmatched junction bases: 8. CDR3 region: CSVSLRDRGYQETQYF. Here the CDR3 DNA reads TGCAGCGTTTCCCTCCGGGACAGGGGGTACCAAGAGACCCAGTACTTC.

The CDR3 coding sequence is TGTGCCAGCAGGAGGACCCGCCCGGGATACAATGAGCAGTTCTTC. It encodes CASRRTRPGYNEQFF. The V and J genes are TRBV2 and TRBJ2-1; D is perhaps TRBD2 (5 bases). Germline loops: CDR1 SNHLY, CDR2 FYNNEI. Trimming took 6 bases from V and 4 from J, leaving 16 bases between them. This CDR3 spans 15 amino acids.

The chain recombines TRBV7-2 with TRBJ1-3; 7 bases line up with TRBD1. CDR1 and CDR2 from the germline V gene are SGHTA and FQGNSA. The CDR3 length is 14 residues. Trimming took 5 bases from V and 0 from J; bases not matched to a gene: 1. The CDR3 DNA sequence: TGTGCCAGCAGCCGGGACAGCTCTGGAAACACCATATATTTT. This translates into CASSRDSSGNTIYF. Full variable domain (remainder filled in from reference TRBV7-2 and TRBJ1-3): GAGVSQSPSNKVTEKGKDVELRCDPISGHTALYWYRQSLGQGLEFLIYFQGNSAPDKSGLPSDRFSAERTGGSVSTLTIQRTQQEDSAVYLCASSRDSSGNTIYFGEGSWLTVV.

The gene calls are TRBV25-1 and TRBJ2-1; perhaps TRBD1 as D (5 bases). V lost 5 bases to trimming and J lost 4 bases, with 15 bases between them. Germline lookup yields CDR1 MGHDK and CDR2 SYGVNS. The CDR3 is 15 amino acids. CDR3 sequence reads: CASSKGADLYNEQFF. The CDR3, as DNA: TGTGCCAGCAGTAAAGGGGCGGACCTATACAATGAGCAGTTCTTC. Full variable domain (remainder filled in from reference TRBV25-1 and TRBJ2-1): EADIYQTPRYLVIGTGKKITLECSQTMGHDKMYWYQQDPGMELHLIHYSYGVNSTEKGDLSSESTVSRIRTEHFPLTLESARPSHTSQYLCASSKGADLYNEQFFGPGTRLTVL.

This clone was seen just once. The chain is built from TRBV5-1 and TRBJ2-1, with 8 nucleotides matching TRBD2. The germline V gene has CDR1 SGHRS and CDR2 YFSETQ. The CDR3 extends over 16 amino acids. After removal of 4 bases from V and 1 base from J, the junction contained 7 bases not matched to a gene. The CDR3, as DNA: TGCGCCAGCAGCGGCCCAAGCGGGGGATCCTACAATGAGCAGTTCTTC. It is translated as CASSGPSGGSYNEQFF.

In its sample, this clone was seen a few times. The chain joins TRBV6-1 to TRBJ2-7; 11 bases line up with TRBD2. The V and J ends lost 7 bases and 7 bases, in that order; junction bases with no gene match: 6. CDR3 length: 13 amino acids. CDR1 and CDR2 (germline): MNHNS, SASEGT. CDR3 amino acids: CASKWLAGGEQYF. In nucleotides, the CDR3 is TGTGCCAGCAAATGGCTAGCGGGAGGTGAGCAGTACTTC.

This clone was counted only a few times. CDR3 nucleotide sequence: TGTGCCAGCAGGACAGGGGTATTCGGGGAGCTGTTTTTT. It encodes CASRTGVFGELFF. V gene TRBV2 combines with J gene TRBJ2-2; 8 bases are a match to TRBD1. The CDR3 covers 13 residues. CDR1 is SNHLY and CDR2 is FYNNEI in the germline V gene. After removal of 6 bases from V and 7 bases from J, the junction contained 4 bases not matched to a gene. Full variable domain (missing parts from reference TRBV2 and TRBJ2-2): EPEVTQTPSHQVTQMGQEVILRCVPISNHLYFYWYRQILGQKVEFLVSFYNNEISEKSEIFDDQFSVERPDGSNFTLKIRSTKLEDSAMYFCASRTGVFGELFFGEGSRLTVL.

The sample holds a few counts of this clone. This chain joins TRBV5-1 and TRBJ2-2; D perhaps matches TRBD2 (7 bases). CDR1 is SGHRS, CDR2 YFSETQ, per germline. Trimming stripped 2 bases from V and 0 bases from J, with 11 bases between. The CDR3 contains 16 residues. Here the CDR3 DNA reads TGCGCCAGCAGCTTCGGGGGGCCATCGAACACCGGGGAGCTGTTTTTT. Amino acid sequence: CASSFGGPSNTGELFF.

The V call is TRBV6-5, the J call TRBJ2-7, with D perhaps matching TRBD2 (7 bases). The CDR3 contains 13 residues. V was shortened by 11 bases and J by 6 bases, with 20 bases between the two germline ends. CDR1 MNHEY and CDR2 SVGAGI come from the germline V gene. The CDR3 DNA sequence: TGTGCCCGAGGGGGGGGCACGGCGGGCGAGCAGTACTTC. This codes for CARGGGTAGEQYF.

This clone was detected once. The chain combines TRBV5-1 with TRBJ2-7, with 9 bases aligning to TRBD1. This CDR3 spans 13 amino acids. After removal of 4 bases from V and 4 bases from J, the junction contained 3 bases not matched to a gene. Looked up from germline, CDR1 is SGHRS and CDR2 is YFSETQ. The CDR3 region is CASSTGQGYEQYF. The CDR3 DNA sequence: TGCGCCAGCAGCACCGGACAGGGGTACGAGCAGTACTTC.

The rearrangement joins TRBV19 to TRBJ2-3; 8 nucleotides line up with TRBD1. V trimming: 5 bases; J trimming: 7 bases; junction bases outside the gene matches: 8. Germline V gene sequence: CDR1 LNHDA, CDR2 SQIVND (reference sequence). The CDR3 is 14 amino acids. The CDR3, as DNA: TGTGCCAGTAGTCGGGACAGGCGAAGTTATACGCAGTATTTT. It is translated as CASSRDRRSYTQYF. Combining the CDR3 with reference TRBV19 and TRBJ2-3 gives the whole variable domain DGGITQSPKYLFRKEGQNVTLSCEQNLNHDAMYWYRQDPGQGLRLIYYSQIVNDFQKGDIAEGYSVSREKKESFPLTVTSAQKNPTAFYLCASSRDRRSYTQYFGPGTRLTVL.

This chain connects TRBV29-1 to TRBJ2-3, with TRBD1 matching over 11 bases. V lost 4 bases to trimming and J lost 8 bases; unmatched junction nucleotides: 5. Germline-derived CDR1 and CDR2 are SQVTM and ANQGSEA. This CDR3 region has 13 residues. The CDR3 is CSVGTGGQGTQYF. CDR3 nucleotide sequence: TGCAGCGTTGGGACAGGGGGCCAGGGTACGCAGTATTTT.

This chain connects TRBV5-1 to TRBJ1-2, with TRBD1 identical over 7 bases. The CDR3 runs 13 residues. After removal of 5 bases from V and 7 bases from J, the junction contained 8 bases not matched to a gene. Germline CDR1 is SGHRS and CDR2 is YFSETQ. The CDR3 protein is CASSTGTESGYTF. The CDR3 DNA follows: TGCGCCAGCAGTACCGGGACAGAGAGTGGCTACACCTTC.